Each of the 10 T cell receptor beta chains below was sequenced from the same sample in a study of cytomegalovirus exposure and HLA in healthy donors. PCR used 60 Vbeta primers and 13 Jbeta primers. Sequencing used immunoSEQ multiplex PCR; TCRdb keeps in-frame clones, though not all of them. Of roughly 190,000 clones in the sample, 79% were seen once. Sequencing input: PBMCs. The receptor source for this set is a girl between 5 and 17 years old in good health and CMV-seropositive.

V is TRBV27 and J is TRBJ1-5; tentative D call: TRBD1 (5 bases). Germline V lookup: CDR1 MNHEY, CDR2 SMNVEV (reference sequence). V dropped 0 bases and J dropped 6 bases, with 15 bases sitting between them. The CDR3 runs 16 residues. DNA of the CDR3: TGTGCCAGCAGTTTATCTCCTCGGGGGGGTACTCAGCCCCAGCATTTT. This encodes CASSLSPRGGTQPQHF.

The chain uses TRBV7-2 and TRBJ1-1, with TRBD1 identical over 10 bases. CDR1 and CDR2 from the germline V gene are SGHTA and FQGNSA. This CDR3 has 14 amino acids. V gave up 5 bases and J gave up 5 bases; unmatched junction bases: 5. CDR3 in amino acids: CASSLWTGGTEAFF. The CDR3 DNA sequence: TGTGCCAGCAGCCTATGGACAGGGGGTACTGAAGCTTTCTTT.

V usage is TRBV6-5 and J usage is TRBJ2-7; tentative D call: TRBD2 (5 bases). This CDR3 is built from 14 residues. The germline gives CDR1 MNHEY, CDR2 SVGAGI. V lost 0 bases to trimming and J lost 0 bases, with 6 bases between them. In DNA, the CDR3 is TGTGCCAGCAGTTACTCGGGGAGCTCCTACGAGCAGTACTTC. It is translated as CASSYSGSSYEQYF.

In this sample, this clone turned up a few times. CDR3 amino acids: CASSSPGYLAHGRKNYSNQPQHF. CDR3 bases: TGTGCCAGTAGTTCCCCAGGGTATTTGGCACACGGCAGGAAGAACTATAGCAATCAGCCCCAGCATTTT. The chain joins TRBV19 to TRBJ1-5, with D possibly matching TRBD1 (5 bases). V was trimmed by 5 bases and J by 0 bases, leaving 35 bases between them. This CDR3 is 23 amino acids long. Germline V CDR1 and CDR2: LNHDA, SQIVND (reference sequence).

V is TRBV13 and J is TRBJ2-3; perhaps TRBD1 as D (5 bases). Germline CDR1 PRHDT, CDR2 FYEKMQ (reference sequence). Trimming took 4 bases from V and 1 from J, leaving 15 bases between them. The length of the CDR3 is 16 residues. CDR3 sequence reads: CASSSRVGVRTDTQYF. The CDR3 coding sequence is TGTGCCAGCAGCTCCAGAGTAGGGGTCCGCACAGATACGCAGTATTTT.

The genes are TRBV19 and TRBJ2-5, with TRBD2 identical over 10 bases. In germline, CDR1 is LNHDA, CDR2 SQIVND (reference sequence). V was pared by 7 bases and J by 5 bases, with 13 bases of the junction left unmatched. This CDR3 contains 16 residues. The CDR3 protein is CASTPRGGLAAETQYF. CDR3 DNA sequence: TGTGCCAGTACTCCCCGCGGCGGACTAGCGGCGGAGACCCAGTACTTC.

This clone has only a few counts. The chain combines TRBV19 with TRBJ1-2, with 10 bases fitting TRBD1. This CDR3 region has 15 residues. V lost 4 bases and J lost 1; bases outside the gene matches: 3. Germline CDR1 reads LNHDA; CDR2 reads SQIVND (reference sequence). CDR3 bases: TGTGCCAGTAGTAGGGGGGACAGGGGTAACTATGGCTACACCTTC. Its protein is CASSRGDRGNYGYTF.

The rearrangement links TRBV19 to TRBJ1-2; D is unresolved. V lost 6 bases, J lost 0 bases, and 14 bases lay in between. Germline CDR1 is LNHDA and CDR2 is SQIVND (reference sequence). This CDR3 has 15 amino acids. The CDR3 here is CASRPDGEANYGYTF. CDR3 in DNA: TGTGCCAGTAGACCTGATGGAGAAGCTAACTATGGCTACACCTTC.

The DNA of the CDR3 is TGTGCCAGCTCAGCAGCAGGGGGCTACGAGCAGTACTTC. Translating gives CASSAAGGYEQYF. The V call is TRBV18, the J call TRBJ2-7; 7 bases match TRBD1. V gave up 5 bases and J gave up 3 bases; unmatched junction bases: 4. CDR3 length equals 13 residues. The germline gives CDR1 KGHSH, CDR2 LQKENI.

V and J are TRBV11-2 and TRBJ2-3; D is unclear. This CDR3 has 12 residues. V shed 1 base and J shed 6 bases, with 5 bases lying between them. Germline V lookup: CDR1 SGHAT, CDR2 FQNNGV. CDR3 sequence: CASSLALDTQYF. CDR3 bases: TGTGCCAGCAGCTTAGCCCTGGATACGCAGTATTTT.